The entry that follows covers one TCR beta chain sequence. Authors' analysis steps: Reference gene primer amplification gave estimated nucleated cell counts. Assay used: immunoSEQ multiplex PCR; TCRdb lists only in-frame clones, some missing. The DNA gave D and trimming, while V, J and clone size come from that table. Altogether about 60,000 clones are present, over 80% being singletons, with the ten largest covering about 1.5%. The sample is drawn from a study of blood T cell repertoires in COVID-19. Across the study: The study drew acute and convalescent COVID-19 samples from the United States, Italy and Spain. T cells, B-cell-depleted T cells, or PBMCs provided the cDNA or gDNA that served as material.

The sequence was collected from a man aged 55 to 70 with acute or convalescent COVID-19. Sequencing used peripheral blood.

The CDR3 sequence is CASNLGRGGDYGYTF. The CDR3 DNA is TGCGCCAGCAACTTGGGGCGGGGAGGGGACTATGGCTACACCTTC. The chain uses TRBV4-1 and TRBJ1-2; maybe TRBD1 (5 bases). The CDR3 covers 15 residues. V lost 7 bases and J 3 bases, leaving 18 bases between the germline ends. Germline CDR1 is MGHRA and CDR2 is YSYEKL.